This T cell receptor beta chain appears in the sequencing data of a study of shared T cell receptors in the human thymus. Using immunoSEQ multiplex PCR, the repertoire was profiled, and TCRdb retains in-frame clones only, with some absent. This sample has about 660,000 clones, with approximately 88% found just once. This same sample was also taken into another study, of human thymus T cells. That paper states: The thymus was resected at corrective cardiac surgery. What appeared biased in thymic and blood repertoires was the usage of V and J genes. Related research described thymic repertoires that were highly overlapping among unrelated individuals.

Sequenced: thymocytes. This receptor was obtained from a boy in the first two years of life with a congenital heart defect.

CDR3 nucleotide sequence: TGTGCCAGCAGTCGCAGGACAGGCGCTGAGCAGTACTTC. Protein: CASSRRTGAEQYF. The chain carries TRBV27 and TRBJ2-7, with 7 bases aligning to TRBD1. Germline V gives CDR1 MNHEY, CDR2 SMNVEV (reference sequence). V trimming: 5 bases; J trimming: 7 bases; junction bases outside the gene matches: 8. The CDR3 loop spans 13 amino acids.